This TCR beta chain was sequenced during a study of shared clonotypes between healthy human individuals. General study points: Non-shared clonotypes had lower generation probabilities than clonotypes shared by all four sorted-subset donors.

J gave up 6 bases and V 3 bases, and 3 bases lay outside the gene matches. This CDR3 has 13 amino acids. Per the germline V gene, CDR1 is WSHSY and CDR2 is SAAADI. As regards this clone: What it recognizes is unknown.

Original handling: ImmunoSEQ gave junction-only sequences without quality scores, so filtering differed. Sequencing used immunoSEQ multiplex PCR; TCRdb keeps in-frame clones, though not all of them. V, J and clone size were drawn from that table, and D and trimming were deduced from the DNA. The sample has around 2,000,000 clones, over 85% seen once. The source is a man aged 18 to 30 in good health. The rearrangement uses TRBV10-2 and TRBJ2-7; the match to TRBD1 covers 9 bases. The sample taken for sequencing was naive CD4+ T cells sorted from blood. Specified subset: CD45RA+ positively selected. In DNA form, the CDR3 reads TGCGCCAGCAGTGAACAGGGGGCTGTCGAGCAGTACTTC. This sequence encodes CASSEQGAVEQYF.